This entry lists 11 T cell receptor beta chains sequenced from one sample in a study of T cells after yellow fever vaccination. MiXCR was run by TCRdb on the 5' RACE reads, yielding one entry per CDR3 protein. The table includes 500,000 to 650,000 distinct CDR3 sequences, approximately 15% detected once. Sequencing was performed on PBMCs, taken on the day of the yellow fever booster vaccination. Every receptor here comes from a man aged 30-40 years who received the YFV17D yellow fever vaccine.

This clonotype appeared many times. The V gene is TRBV7-9, the J gene TRBJ2-7, with D uncertain. Germline-derived CDR1 and CDR2 are SEHNR and FQNEAQ (reference sequence). Trimming shortened V by 4 bases and J by 6 bases, and 7 bases separated the two germline ends. CDR3 length equals 11 residues. CDR3 in DNA: TGTGCCAGCAGCTCTAGTCTCGAGCAGTACTTC. This translates into CASSSSLEQYF.

The chain joins TRBV7-2 to TRBJ2-5, with D perhaps matching TRBD1 or TRBD2 (6 bases each). Trimming removed 5 bases from V and 7 bases from J, with 20 bases in between. CDR3 length: 15 amino acids. CDR1 is SGHTA, CDR2 FQGNSA, per germline. The CDR3 DNA reads TGTGCCAGCAGCCTAATGGGGGGCTCAAAGGTGACCCAGTACTTC. This gives the protein CASSLMGGSKVTQYF.

The rearrangement uses TRBV28 and TRBJ1-6; perhaps TRBD1 as D (5 bases). The CDR3 is 12 residues long. Germline lookup yields CDR1 MDHEN and CDR2 SYDVKM. The germline V and J ends were trimmed by 6 bases and 8 bases, with 8 bases remaining between them. The CDR3 region is CASRETDSPLHF. CDR3 coding DNA: TGTGCCAGCAGGGAGACAGATTCACCCCTCCACTTT.

The chain has TRBV15 and TRBJ1-3; D unresolved. V was cut by 3 bases and J by 9 bases, with 9 bases left in between. Germline loops: CDR1 LNHNV, CDR2 YYDKDF (reference sequence). The CDR3 is made up of 12 amino acids. CDR3 sequence: CATSSVSATIYF. The CDR3 nucleotides are TGTGCCACCAGCAGTGTATCCGCCACCATATATTTT.

A few counts support this clonotype. J is TRBJ2-7 and V is TRBV9, with unresolved D. CDR1 SGDLS and CDR2 YYNGEE come from the germline V gene. Deletions cut 5 bases from V and 2 bases from J, with 8 bases between. This CDR3 comprises 12 residues. In DNA, the CDR3 is TGTGCCAGCAGTAACAGCACCTACGAGCAGTACTTC. Translating it yields CASSNSTYEQYF. The full variable domain, in which reference TRBV9 and TRBJ2-7 provide the parts outside the CDR3, is DSGVTQTPKHLITATGQRVTLRCSPRSGDLSVYWYQQSLDQGLQFLIQYYNGEERAKGNILERFSAQQFPDLHSELNLSSLELGDSALYFCASSNSTYEQYFGPGTRLTVT.

The chain joins TRBV20-1 to TRBJ2-7, with TRBD2 identical over 11 bases. Germline-derived CDR1 and CDR2 are DFQATT and SNEGSKA (reference sequence). CDR3 length: 14 amino acids. Trimming removed 4 bases from V and 5 bases from J; junction bases left unmatched: 7. CDR3: CSAILAGGYNEQYF. The CDR3 DNA follows: TGCAGTGCTATCCTAGCGGGAGGCTACAACGAGCAGTACTTC.

This chain uses TRBV10-3 with TRBJ1-1; tentatively, D is TRBD1 (6 bases). Trimming left V 6 bases short and J 6 bases short, with 17 bases between. Germline-derived CDR1 and CDR2 are ENHRY and SYGVKD. The CDR3 is 14 amino acids. The CDR3 sequence: CAIRGVGGDPEAFF. The CDR3 DNA reads as TGTGCCATCAGAGGGGTGGGGGGCGATCCTGAAGCTTTCTTT.

This clonotype was detected only a few times. The chain carries TRBV29-1 and TRBJ1-4; D gene ambiguous. CDR1 is SQVTM and CDR2 is ANQGSEA in the germline V gene. The CDR3 consists of 12 residues. The V end was cut by 5 bases, the J end by 4 bases, with 8 bases between. The DNA of the CDR3 is TGCAGCGTTTCAGGCGTTAATGAAAAACTGTTTTTT. This sequence encodes CSVSGVNEKLFF.

Written as DNA, the CDR3 is TGTGCCAGCAGCTCGACTAGCGGGAGGGACTCCTACAATGAGCAGTTCTTC. Translated: CASSSTSGRDSYNEQFF. This chain links TRBV7-9 with TRBJ2-1, with 14 positions matching TRBD2. V trimming: 4 bases; J trimming: 0 bases; junction bases outside the gene matches: 2. Germline V gives CDR1 SEHNR, CDR2 FQNEAQ (reference sequence). The CDR3 extends over 17 amino acids. Looking up the rest from reference TRBV7-9 and TRBJ2-1 gives the full variable domain: DTGVSQNPRHKITKRGQNVTFRCDPISEHNRLYWYRQTLGQGPEFLTYFQNEAQLEKSRLLSDRFSAERPKGSFSTLEIQRTEQGDSAMYLCASSSTSGRDSYNEQFFGPGTRLTVL.

This clonotype was seen ten or more times. The chain has TRBV5-1 and TRBJ2-1; D may be TRBD1 or TRBD2 (5 bases each). Germline CDR1 SGHRS, CDR2 YFSETQ. The CDR3 has 13 amino acids. The germline V and J ends were trimmed by 1 base and 5 bases, with 7 bases remaining between them. The CDR3, as DNA: TGCGCCAGCAGCTTGATGGGACACAATGAGCAGTTCTTC. Its protein is CASSLMGHNEQFF.

In its sample, this clonotype was seen a few times. This rearrangement joins TRBV28 to TRBJ2-3; 9 positions match TRBD2. The CDR3 contains 14 residues. Germline CDR1 MDHEN, CDR2 SYDVKM. Germline trimming cut 7 bases from V and 2 bases from J; bases unmatched to any gene: 4. The DNA for the CDR3 is TGTGCCAGCAATCTAGCGGGGTTCACAGATACGCAGTATTTT. Protein product: CASNLAGFTDTQYF.